Shown below are 19 T cell receptor beta chains from a single sample sequenced in a study of cytomegalovirus exposure and HLA in healthy donors. Researchers ran the PCR with 60 Vbeta and 13 Jbeta primers. Only in-frame clones appear in the TCRdb table, and some are missing; sequencing was by immunoSEQ multiplex PCR. The data contain 150,000 to 200,000 clones, roughly 82% of them singletons. Sequencing was performed on PBMCs. All receptors derive from a middle-aged man in good health and CMV-seronegative.

V usage is TRBV10-3 and J usage is TRBJ2-1, with D possibly matching TRBD1 (5 bases). CDR1 is ENHRY, CDR2 SYGVKD, per germline. V lost 8 bases and J 0 bases, leaving 11 bases between the germline ends. This CDR3 is 14 amino acids long. The CDR3: CAIASGRSYNEQFF. In DNA form, the CDR3 reads TGTGCCATCGCGTCAGGGCGCTCCTACAATGAGCAGTTCTTC.

The J gene is TRBJ2-7, the V gene TRBV4-1; no clear D gene. Germline values: CDR1 MGHRA, CDR2 YSYEKL. CDR3 length equals 14 residues. V gave up 4 bases and J gave up 1 base, with 11 bases separating them. CDR3 region: CASSPGRRSYEQYF. The CDR3, as DNA: TGCGCCAGCAGCCCCGGCCGCAGGTCCTACGAGCAGTACTTC.

The CDR3 here is CASSLTSGRPDTQYF. The CDR3 DNA reads as TGTGCCAGCAGCTTAACGAGCGGGAGACCAGATACGCAGTATTTT. This chain joins TRBV11-3 and TRBJ2-3, with 8 bases identical to TRBD2. CDR3 length: 15 amino acids. Germline V gene data show CDR1 as SGHNT and CDR2 as YENEEA. The J segment lost 4 bases and the V segment lost 2 bases, leaving 5 bases of the junction unmatched.

V gene TRBV7-6 combines with J gene TRBJ2-1; 8 bases align to TRBD1. With V trimmed by 5 bases and J by 0 bases, 9 bases remained unmatched. Germline V CDR1 and CDR2: SGHVS, FNYEAQ. The CDR3 extends over 17 amino acids. CDR3 protein: CASSPKGQASSYNEQFF. The CDR3 DNA follows: TGTGCCAGCAGCCCGAAGGGACAGGCAAGCTCCTACAATGAGCAGTTCTTC.

The chain couples TRBV7-2 to TRBJ2-7; 7 nucleotides align to TRBD1. V trimming: 6 bases; J trimming: 2 bases; junction bases outside the gene matches: 7. The CDR3 consists of 14 residues. Germline assignment: CDR1 SGHTA and CDR2 FQGNSA. CDR3 sequence: CASSPRQGPYEQYF. Written as DNA, the CDR3 is TGTGCCAGCAGTCCCCGACAGGGACCCTACGAGCAGTACTTC.

The rearrangement links TRBV6-5 to TRBJ1-2; the D gene is possibly TRBD1 (5 bases). Germline values: CDR1 MNHEY, CDR2 SVGAGI. The CDR3 has 15 amino acids. Trimming pared 5 bases from V and 7 bases from J, leaving 20 bases between. CDR3 DNA: TGTGCCAGCAGTCTACAGGACCCCCTCCGAAGTGGCTACACCTTC. Translated: CASSLQDPLRSGYTF.

On this clone: One end of the junction does not line up with germline, which may come from a read error. The chain joins TRBV2 to TRBJ2-1, with D possibly TRBD1 on 6 matching bases. The CDR3 extends over 18 amino acids. Germline CDR1 is SNHLY and CDR2 is FYNNEI. The chain's CDR3 is CASSRYRVIAGFANGQFF. Written as DNA, the CDR3 is TGTGCCAGCAGTCGATACAGGGTAATCGCAGGCTTCGCCAATGGGCAGTTCTTC.

The J gene is TRBJ2-7, the V gene TRBV18, with 9 bases fitting TRBD1. Germline trimming cut 5 bases from V and 3 bases from J; bases unmatched to any gene: 5. The CDR3 runs to 14 residues. Looked up from germline, CDR1 is KGHSH and CDR2 is LQKENI. The CDR3 DNA follows: TGTGCCAGCTCATCGGGACAGGGCTACTACGAGCAGTACTTC. Translated: CASSSGQGYYEQYF. The whole variable domain, remainder taken from reference TRBV18 and TRBJ2-7, is NAGVMQNPRHLVRRRGQEARLRCSPMKGHSHVYWYRQLPEEGLKFMVYLQKENIIDESGMPKERFSAEFPKEGPSILRIQQVVRGDSAAYFCASSSGQGYYEQYFGPGTRLTVT.

This chain uses TRBV7-6 with TRBJ2-7; 8 bases agree with TRBD2. The CDR3 is 12 amino acids. Germline CDR1 and CDR2: SGHVS and FNYEAQ. V was clipped by 5 bases and J by 8 bases; unmatched bases: 5. CDR3 coding DNA: TGTGCCAGCAGCAATCCGGGGGGGAAGCAGTACTTC. This gives the protein CASSNPGGKQYF.

On this clone itself: At the DNA level, this CDR3 is encoded by other sequences in the same sample as well. The genes are TRBV28 and TRBJ1-1; tentatively, D is TRBD1 (5 bases). The CDR3 is 13 amino acids. The V end was cut by 5 bases, the J end by 5 bases, with 12 bases between. In germline, CDR1 is MDHEN, CDR2 SYDVKM. CDR3 protein: CASSGRRATEAFF. Written as DNA, the CDR3 is TGTGCCAGCAGTGGACGCAGGGCAACTGAAGCTTTCTTT.

The chain employs TRBV7-2 and TRBJ2-5; 13 bases are shared with TRBD2. Germline CDR1 reads SGHTA; CDR2 reads FQGNSA. V lost 7 bases, J lost 2 bases, and 10 bases stayed unmatched. CDR3 length equals 17 residues. The CDR3 spells CASNGRGLAGVQETQYF. The CDR3 DNA sequence: TGTGCCAGCAACGGAAGAGGACTAGCGGGGGTACAAGAGACCCAGTACTTC.

The V and J genes are TRBV11-3 and TRBJ1-5; D unclear. From germline, CDR1 is SGHNT and CDR2 YENEEA. V gave up 2 bases and J gave up 2 bases, with 16 bases separating them. This CDR3 has 17 residues. The chain's CDR3 is CASSLRSGTYGNQPQHF. The CDR3 DNA is TGTGCCAGCAGCTTAAGGTCAGGCACGTATGGCAATCAGCCCCAGCATTTT.

V and J are TRBV27 and TRBJ1-1, with D perhaps TRBD1 (5 bases). This CDR3 has 15 residues. Trimming shortened V by 7 bases and J by 0 bases, and 15 bases separated the two germline ends. Germline-derived CDR1 and CDR2 are MNHEY and SMNVEV (reference sequence). The chain's CDR3 is CASTAGRGMNTEAFF. CDR3 DNA: TGTGCCAGCACCGCTGGAAGGGGTATGAACACTGAAGCTTTCTTT.

The V gene is TRBV28, the J gene TRBJ2-5, with a tentative D call TRBD1 (6 bases). Germline V gene data show CDR1 as MDHEN and CDR2 as SYDVKM. The V and J ends lost 4 bases and 2 bases respectively, with 14 bases between them. This CDR3 has 15 residues. This CDR3 is CASSYGTTGQETQYF. The CDR3 DNA reads TGTGCCAGCAGTTACGGGACAACCGGACAAGAGACCCAGTACTTC.

This clone was observed a few times. This sequence joins TRBV29-1 and TRBJ1-4; D might be TRBD1 (6 bases). The CDR3 spans 17 residues. CDR1 and CDR2 (germline): SQVTM, ANQGSEA. V lost 7 bases to trimming and J lost 0 bases, with 21 bases between them. The CDR3 loop reads CSASGHRGEPTNEKLFF. The CDR3 coding sequence is TGCAGCGCCTCGGGACACCGGGGGGAACCAACTAATGAAAAACTGTTTTTT.

The V gene is TRBV5-4, the J gene TRBJ2-2; D is undetermined. The V gene lost 1 base and the J gene lost 6 bases, with 10 bases spanning the gap. The CDR3 runs 14 residues. From germline, CDR1 is SGHNT and CDR2 YYREEE (reference sequence). CDR3 amino acids: CASSLQNGPGELFF. DNA of the CDR3: TGTGCCAGCAGCTTGCAGAATGGTCCCGGGGAGCTGTTTTTT.

This sequence joins TRBV14 and TRBJ2-3; 9 nucleotides align to TRBD1. Losses at the gene ends were 4 bases for V and 7 bases for J; bases not matched to a gene: 6. Germline V gene sequence: CDR1 SGHDN, CDR2 FVKESK. The CDR3 is 14 amino acids. The CDR3: CASSLDRGGNTQYF. DNA of the CDR3: TGTGCCAGCAGCCTGGACAGGGGAGGGAATACGCAGTATTTT.

This clone was observed a few times. The V call is TRBV6-1, the J call TRBJ1-4; D not resolved. The CDR3 has 15 residues. Trimming removed 1 base at V and 0 bases at J, with 6 bases between. Germline assignment: CDR1 MNHNS and CDR2 SASEGT. CDR3: CASSEGTATNEKLFF. The CDR3 DNA sequence: TGTGCCAGCAGTGAAGGCACAGCAACTAATGAAAAACTGTTTTTT.

This chain uses TRBV28 with TRBJ1-2; no firm D call. CDR3 length: 13 amino acids. The V and J ends lost 2 bases and 3 bases respectively, with 7 bases between them. CDR1 is MDHEN, CDR2 SYDVKM, per germline. CDR3 in amino acids: CASSLMSDYGYTF. The CDR3 bases are TGTGCCAGCAGTTTAATGTCAGACTATGGCTACACCTTC.